The clone carrying this TCR beta chain was recorded at least ten times. Other DNA sequences in the sample encode the same CDR3. Treatment of any kind had been given to no patient before thyroid surgery. This sample was taken from a study of metastatic and nonmetastatic thyroid tumors. With MiXCR, TCRdb reprocessed the PCR reads. Here the sample spans about 59,000 clones, around 15% being singletons. Trimming stripped 4 bases from V and 4 bases from J, with 14 bases between. The V gene's germline CDR1 is SGHDT and CDR2 YYEEEE. The CDR3 totals 14 residues. The rearrangement joins TRBV5-6 to TRBJ1-2; possibly TRBD1 for D (5 bases). The sequenced sample was blood. This TCR derives from a male donor with papillary thyroid cancer or a benign thyroid nodule (not recorded which). Some clones in this sample may be carry-over from other donors' samples. The CDR3 sequence: CASSLEQGGYGYTF. The CDR3 region has the DNA TGTGCCAGCAGCCTTGAGCAGGGCGGCTATGGCTACACCTTC.